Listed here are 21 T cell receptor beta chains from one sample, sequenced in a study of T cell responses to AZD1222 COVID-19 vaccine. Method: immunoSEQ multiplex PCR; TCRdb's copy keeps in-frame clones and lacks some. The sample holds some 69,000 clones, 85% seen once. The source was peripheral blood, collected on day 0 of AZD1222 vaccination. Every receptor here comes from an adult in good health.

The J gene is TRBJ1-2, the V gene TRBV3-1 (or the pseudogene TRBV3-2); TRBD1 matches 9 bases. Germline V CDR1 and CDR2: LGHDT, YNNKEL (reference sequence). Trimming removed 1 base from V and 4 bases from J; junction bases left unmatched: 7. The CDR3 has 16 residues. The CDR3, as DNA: TGTGCCAGCAGCCAAGGAACCGGACAGGGGATCTATGGCTACACCTTC. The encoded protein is CASSQGTGQGIYGYTF.

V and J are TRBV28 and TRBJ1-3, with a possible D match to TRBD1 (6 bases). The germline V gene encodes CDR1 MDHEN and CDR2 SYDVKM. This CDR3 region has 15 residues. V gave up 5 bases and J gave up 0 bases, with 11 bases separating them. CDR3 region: CASSPTGTSGNTIYF. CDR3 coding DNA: TGTGCCAGCAGTCCGACAGGAACCTCTGGAAACACCATATATTTT.

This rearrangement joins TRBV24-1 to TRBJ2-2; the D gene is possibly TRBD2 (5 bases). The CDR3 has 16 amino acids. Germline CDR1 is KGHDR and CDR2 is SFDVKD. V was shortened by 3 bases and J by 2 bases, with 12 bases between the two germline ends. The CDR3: CATSDGGASNTGELFF. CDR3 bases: TGTGCCACCAGTGATGGAGGCGCATCTAACACCGGGGAGCTGTTTTTT.

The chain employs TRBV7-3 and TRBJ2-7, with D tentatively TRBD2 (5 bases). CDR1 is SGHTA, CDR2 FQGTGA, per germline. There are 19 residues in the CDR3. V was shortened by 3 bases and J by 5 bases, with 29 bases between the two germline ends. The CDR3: CASSLIGGQAATDRNEQYF. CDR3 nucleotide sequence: TGTGCCAGCAGCTTGATAGGCGGGCAGGCCGCTACGGACCGGAACGAGCAGTACTTC.

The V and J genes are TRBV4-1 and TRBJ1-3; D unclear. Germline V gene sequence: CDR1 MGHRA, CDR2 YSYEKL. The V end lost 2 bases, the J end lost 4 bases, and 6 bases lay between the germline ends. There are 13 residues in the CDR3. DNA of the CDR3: TGCGCCAGCAGCCAACTCACAGGAAACACCATATATTTT. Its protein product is CASSQLTGNTIYF.

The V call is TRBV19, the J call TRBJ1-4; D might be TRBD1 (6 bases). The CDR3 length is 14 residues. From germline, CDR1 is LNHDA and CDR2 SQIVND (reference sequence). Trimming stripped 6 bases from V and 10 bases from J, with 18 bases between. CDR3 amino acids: CASRVSQGQGKLFF. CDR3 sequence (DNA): TGTGCCAGTAGAGTCTCGCAGGGGCAGGGAAAACTGTTTTTT.

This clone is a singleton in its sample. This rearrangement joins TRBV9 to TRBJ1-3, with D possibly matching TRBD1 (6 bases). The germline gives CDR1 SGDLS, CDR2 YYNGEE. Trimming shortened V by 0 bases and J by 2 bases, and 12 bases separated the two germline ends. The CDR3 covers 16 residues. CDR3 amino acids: CASSVGPAGAGNTIYF. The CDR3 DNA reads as TGTGCCAGCAGCGTAGGACCCGCAGGGGCTGGAAACACCATATATTTT.

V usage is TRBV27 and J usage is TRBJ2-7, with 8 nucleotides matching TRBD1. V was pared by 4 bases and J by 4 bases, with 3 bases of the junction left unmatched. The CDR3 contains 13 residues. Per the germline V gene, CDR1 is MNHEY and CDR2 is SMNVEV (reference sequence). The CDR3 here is CASSSQGGYEQYF. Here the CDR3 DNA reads TGTGCCAGCAGTTCACAGGGGGGTTACGAGCAGTACTTC.

CDR3 in amino acids: CASSATGFNSPLHF. CDR3 sequence (DNA): TGTGCCAGCAGCGCTACAGGGTTCAATTCACCCCTCCACTTT. The genes are TRBV7-3 and TRBJ1-6; D possibly corresponds to TRBD1 (6 bases). V dropped 5 bases and J dropped 7 bases, with 12 bases sitting between them. Germline V lookup: CDR1 SGHTA, CDR2 FQGTGA. This CDR3 is 14 amino acids long.

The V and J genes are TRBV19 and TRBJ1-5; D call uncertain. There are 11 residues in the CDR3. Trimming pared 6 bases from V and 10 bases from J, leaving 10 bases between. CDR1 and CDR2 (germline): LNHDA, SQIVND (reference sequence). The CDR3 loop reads CASSLTGPQHF. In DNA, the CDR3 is TGTGCCAGTAGCCTCACGGGTCCCCAGCATTTT.

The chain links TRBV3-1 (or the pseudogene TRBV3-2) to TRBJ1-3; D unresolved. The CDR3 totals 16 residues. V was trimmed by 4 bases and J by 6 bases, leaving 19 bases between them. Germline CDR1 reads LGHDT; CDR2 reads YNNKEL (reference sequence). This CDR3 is CASSRSSSGIKNTIYF. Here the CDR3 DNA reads TGTGCCAGCAGCCGGAGTTCCAGCGGCATTAAAAACACCATATATTTT.

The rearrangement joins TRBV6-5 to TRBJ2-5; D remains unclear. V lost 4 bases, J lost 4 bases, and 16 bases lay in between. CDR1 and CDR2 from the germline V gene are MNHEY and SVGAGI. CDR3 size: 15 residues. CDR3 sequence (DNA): TGTGCCAGCAGTTCGCCCCCTATGGGCCGAGAGACCCAGTACTTC. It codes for CASSSPPMGRETQYF.

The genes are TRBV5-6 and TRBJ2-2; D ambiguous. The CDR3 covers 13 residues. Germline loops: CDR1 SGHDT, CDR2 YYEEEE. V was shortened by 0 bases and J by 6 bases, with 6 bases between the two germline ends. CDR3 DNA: TGTGCCAGCAGCTTGGCCGGACCCGGGGAGCTGTTTTTT. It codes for CASSLAGPGELFF.

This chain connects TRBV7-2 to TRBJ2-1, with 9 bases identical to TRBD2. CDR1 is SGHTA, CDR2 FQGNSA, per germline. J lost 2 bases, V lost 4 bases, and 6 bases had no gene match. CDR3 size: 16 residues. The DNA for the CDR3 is TGTGCCAGCAGCTCAGGTAGCGGGGGAACCTACAATGAGCAGTTCTTC. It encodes CASSSGSGGTYNEQFF. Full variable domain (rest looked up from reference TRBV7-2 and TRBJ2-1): GAGVSQSPSNKVTEKGKDVELRCDPISGHTALYWYRQSLGQGLEFLIYFQGNSAPDKSGLPSDRFSAERTGGSVSTLTIQRTQQEDSAVYLCASSSGSGGTYNEQFFGPGTRLTVL.

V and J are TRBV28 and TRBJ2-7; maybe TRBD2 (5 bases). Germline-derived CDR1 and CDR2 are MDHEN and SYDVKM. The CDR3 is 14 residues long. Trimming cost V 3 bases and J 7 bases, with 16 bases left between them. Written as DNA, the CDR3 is TGTGCCAGCAGTTTTATCACAGATGGAGGAGAGCAGTACTTC. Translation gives CASSFITDGGEQYF.

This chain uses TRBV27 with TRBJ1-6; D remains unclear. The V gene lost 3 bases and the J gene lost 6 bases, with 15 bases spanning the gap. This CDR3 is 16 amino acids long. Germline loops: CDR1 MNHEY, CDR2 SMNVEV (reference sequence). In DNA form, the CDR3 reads TGTGCCAGCAGTTTCTCTAGCTTTGGGTCTAATTCACCCCTCCACTTT. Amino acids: CASSFSSFGSNSPLHF.

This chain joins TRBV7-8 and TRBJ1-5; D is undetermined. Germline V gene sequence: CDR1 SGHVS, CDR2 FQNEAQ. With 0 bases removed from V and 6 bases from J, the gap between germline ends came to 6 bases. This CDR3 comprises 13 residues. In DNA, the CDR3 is TGTGCCAGCAGCTTAGCGAATAGTCAGCCCCAGCATTTT. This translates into CASSLANSQPQHF.

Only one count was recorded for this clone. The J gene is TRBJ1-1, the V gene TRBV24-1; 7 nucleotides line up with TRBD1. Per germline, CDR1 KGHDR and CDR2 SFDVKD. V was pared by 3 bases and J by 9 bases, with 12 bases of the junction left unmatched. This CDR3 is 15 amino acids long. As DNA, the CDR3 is TGTGCCACCAGTGATCCAGACAGGGCATTAGCACAAGCTTTCTTT. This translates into CATSDPDRALAQAFF.

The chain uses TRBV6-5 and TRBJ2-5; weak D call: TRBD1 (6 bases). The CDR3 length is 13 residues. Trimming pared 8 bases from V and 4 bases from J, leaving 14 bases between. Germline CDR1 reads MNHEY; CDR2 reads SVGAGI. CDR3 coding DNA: TGTGCCAGCGTACAGGGTAGGGTAGAGACCCAGTACTTC. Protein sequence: CASVQGRVETQYF.

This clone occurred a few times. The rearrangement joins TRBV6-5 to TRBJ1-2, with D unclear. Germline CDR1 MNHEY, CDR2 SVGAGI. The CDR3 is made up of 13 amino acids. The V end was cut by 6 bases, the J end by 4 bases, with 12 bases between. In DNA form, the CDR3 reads TGTGCCAGCAGCCCCGACGGATCCTATGGCTACACCTTC. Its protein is CASSPDGSYGYTF.

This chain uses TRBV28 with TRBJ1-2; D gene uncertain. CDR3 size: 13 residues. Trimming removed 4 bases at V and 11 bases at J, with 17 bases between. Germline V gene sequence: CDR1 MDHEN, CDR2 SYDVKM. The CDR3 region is CASSSTGRAVYTF. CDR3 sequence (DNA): TGTGCCAGCAGTTCTACGGGCCGGGCGGTTTACACCTTC.